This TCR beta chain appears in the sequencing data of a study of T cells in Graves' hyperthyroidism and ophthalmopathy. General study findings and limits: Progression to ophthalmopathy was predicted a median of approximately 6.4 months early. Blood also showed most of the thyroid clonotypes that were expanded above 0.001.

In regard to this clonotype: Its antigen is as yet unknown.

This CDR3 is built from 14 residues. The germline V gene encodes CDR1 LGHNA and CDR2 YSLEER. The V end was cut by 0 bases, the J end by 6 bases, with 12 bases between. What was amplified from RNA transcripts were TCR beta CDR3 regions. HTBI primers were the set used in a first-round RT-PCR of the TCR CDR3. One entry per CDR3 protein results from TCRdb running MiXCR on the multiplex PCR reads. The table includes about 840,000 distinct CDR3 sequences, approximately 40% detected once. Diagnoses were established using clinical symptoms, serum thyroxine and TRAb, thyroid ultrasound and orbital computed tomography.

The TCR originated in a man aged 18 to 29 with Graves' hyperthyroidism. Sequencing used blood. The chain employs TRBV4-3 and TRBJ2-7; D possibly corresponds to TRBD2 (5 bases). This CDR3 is CASSQEEGAGEQYF. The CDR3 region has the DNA TGCGCCAGCAGCCAAGAAGAGGGTGCGGGCGAGCAGTACTTC.